The clone carrying this T cell receptor beta chain was detected ten times or more. Sample-barcoded 5' priming and a J-beta primer mix drove a second PCR of roughly 7 to 11 cycles. TCRdb processed the 5' RACE reads anew with MiXCR; each CDR3 protein has one entry. This table has 1,100,000 or so distinct CDR3 sequences, under 55% appearing once. These data come from a study of blood T cells in healthy people across ages. Germline-derived CDR1 and CDR2 are MNHNY and SVGAGI (reference sequence). Trimming cost V 2 bases and J 5 bases; bases outside gene matches: 3. The CDR3 extends over 15 amino acids. The gene calls are TRBV6-6 and TRBJ2-3, with TRBD2 matching over 11 bases. This receptor was taken from a woman in her sixties or seventies in good health. What was sequenced was blood. The CDR3 DNA sequence: TGTGCCAGCAGTTACCCTGGACTAGCGGGAGATACGCAGTATTTT. Its translation is CASSYPGLAGDTQYF.